This passage covers 29 T cell receptor beta chains from one sample sequenced in a study of blood T cell repertoires in COVID-19. Repertoires were generated with immunoSEQ multiplex PCR, while TCRdb's copy carries only in-frame clones and drops some. The repertoire includes roughly 90,000 clones, 85% of them detected once, and 35% to 40% sits in the top ten. What was sequenced was peripheral blood. The origin of the receptors is a man of 80 years or more with acute or convalescent COVID-19.

The chain is built from TRBV18 and TRBJ1-4; TRBD1 aligns across 7 bases. This CDR3 region has 17 residues. From germline, CDR1 is KGHSH and CDR2 LQKENI. The V segment lost 1 base and the J segment 5 bases; nucleotides outside the gene matches: 10. CDR3 nucleotide sequence: TGTGCCAGCTCACCACGCGCCCCGGGACAGCTCAATGAAAAACTGTTTTTT. Its protein product is CASSPRAPGQLNEKLFF.

The chain uses TRBV7-2 and TRBJ1-1; no reliable D call. Deletions cut 7 bases from V and 3 bases from J, with 12 bases between. The CDR3 loop spans 13 amino acids. From germline, CDR1 is SGHTA and CDR2 FQGNSA. For the CDR3, the DNA is TGTGCCAGCACTCCAACGGGGTACACTGAAGCTTTCTTT. This sequence encodes CASTPTGYTEAFF.

The chain combines TRBV19 with TRBJ2-7, with D perhaps matching TRBD1 (6 bases). With 2 bases removed from V and 5 bases from J, the gap between germline ends came to 22 bases. The V gene's germline CDR1 is LNHDA and CDR2 SQIVND (reference sequence). CDR3 size: 17 residues. This chain's CDR3 is CASSIKDRIVGFDEQYF. CDR3 sequence (DNA): TGTGCCAGTAGTATAAAGGACAGAATTGTGGGGTTCGACGAGCAGTACTTC. Supplemented by reference TRBV19 and TRBJ2-7, the full variable domain reads DGGITQSPKYLFRKEGQNVTLSCEQNLNHDAMYWYRQDPGQGLRLIYYSQIVNDFQKGDIAEGYSVSREKKESFPLTVTSAQKNPTAFYLCASSIKDRIVGFDEQYFGPGTRLTVT.

The chain carries TRBV5-4 and TRBJ1-2; weak D call: TRBD1 (5 bases). Looked up from germline, CDR1 is SGHNT and CDR2 is YYREEE (reference sequence). With 4 bases removed from V and 8 bases from J, the gap between germline ends came to 12 bases. CDR3 length: 12 residues. The CDR3 reads CASSIQGGGYTF. Written as DNA, the CDR3 is TGTGCCAGCAGCATTCAGGGTGGAGGCTACACCTTC.

This clone came up once. This chain uses TRBV28 with TRBJ1-5, with D perhaps matching TRBD1 (6 bases). V was shortened by 11 bases and J by 4 bases, with 12 bases between the two germline ends. This CDR3 has 12 amino acids. The germline V gene has CDR1 MDHEN and CDR2 SYDVKM. The CDR3 loop is CASARGNQPQHF. CDR3 nucleotides: TGTGCCTCAGCTAGGGGGAATCAGCCCCAGCATTTT.

The rearrangement uses TRBV27 and TRBJ1-1, with 9 bases fitting TRBD1. This CDR3 has 14 residues. Per germline, CDR1 MNHEY and CDR2 SMNVEV (reference sequence). J was trimmed by 8 bases and V by 6 bases; bases with no gene match: 10. The CDR3 nucleotides read TGTGCCAGCAGGTTTGGGACAGGGAATTCAGAAGCTTTCTTT. Amino acid sequence: CASRFGTGNSEAFF.

This chain connects TRBV5-4 to TRBJ2-1; weak D call: TRBD1 (5 bases). The CDR3 has 16 amino acids. V was clipped by 4 bases and J by 0 bases, with 14 bases between them. Germline assignment: CDR1 SGHNT and CDR2 YYREEE (reference sequence). The CDR3 loop reads CASSIRQPSSYNEQFF. The CDR3 DNA reads TGTGCCAGCAGCATAAGACAGCCGAGCTCCTACAATGAGCAGTTCTTC.

The V gene is TRBV19, the J gene TRBJ2-2; D is unresolved. This CDR3 has 12 residues. CDR1 and CDR2 from the germline V gene are LNHDA and SQIVND (reference sequence). The ends were cut back, 6 bases at V and 4 bases at J, with 6 bases in the middle. DNA for the CDR3: TGTGCCAGTAGACAAACCACCGGGGAGCTGTTTTTT. Protein sequence: CASRQTTGELFF. Combining the CDR3 with reference TRBV19 and TRBJ2-2 gives the whole variable domain DGGITQSPKYLFRKEGQNVTLSCEQNLNHDAMYWYRQDPGQGLRLIYYSQIVNDFQKGDIAEGYSVSREKKESFPLTVTSAQKNPTAFYLCASRQTTGELFFGEGSRLTVL.

The chain has TRBV5-4 and TRBJ2-5, with 7 bases lining up with TRBD1. From germline, CDR1 is SGHNT and CDR2 YYREEE (reference sequence). V lost 2 bases to trimming and J lost 2 bases; unmatched junction nucleotides: 6. The CDR3 has 15 residues. In DNA form, the CDR3 reads TGTGCCAGCAGCTTTCCCGGGACAGAACAAGAGACCCAGTACTTC. Amino acid sequence: CASSFPGTEQETQYF.

This chain joins TRBV6-5 and TRBJ2-7; 7 bases fit TRBD1. This CDR3 has 14 amino acids. V gave up 2 bases and J gave up 1 base; unmatched junction bases: 2. CDR1 is MNHEY, CDR2 SVGAGI, per germline. The CDR3 is CASSYPRGSYEQYF. For the CDR3, the DNA is TGTGCCAGCAGTTACCCCAGGGGGTCCTACGAGCAGTACTTC.

The chain joins TRBV2 to TRBJ2-3; D gene uncertain. Trimming removed 2 bases at V and 2 bases at J, with 11 bases between. Germline loops: CDR1 SNHLY, CDR2 FYNNEI. The CDR3 is 15 amino acids. CDR3 sequence (DNA): TGTGCCAGCAGTGAATTGCGGAAACCCACAGATACGCAGTATTTT. Translating it yields CASSELRKPTDTQYF.

This clone showed up just once. V usage is TRBV18 and J usage is TRBJ2-3; TRBD2 matches at 7 bases. Germline V gives CDR1 KGHSH, CDR2 LQKENI. The CDR3 extends over 16 amino acids. V shed 3 bases and J 5 bases; nucleotides not matched to a gene: 11. CDR3 bases: TGTGCCAGCTCACCCCGGGACTACCAGAAGGGAGATACGCAGTATTTT. Its protein is CASSPRDYQKGDTQYF.

This clone was recorded a few times. The CDR3: CATRDGTDSTDTQYF. For the CDR3, the DNA is TGTGCCACTAGGGATGGGACAGATAGCACAGATACGCAGTATTTT. This rearrangement joins TRBV15 to TRBJ2-3; 7 bases line up with TRBD1. This CDR3 comprises 15 residues. The germline CDR1 and CDR2 sequences are LNHNV and YYDKDF (reference sequence). J lost 0 bases, V lost 9 bases, and 9 bases had no gene match.

The chain joins TRBV6-5 to TRBJ2-7; no clear D. Germline V gene data show CDR1 as MNHEY and CDR2 as SVGAGI. This CDR3 region has 14 residues. Trimming removed 0 bases from V and 2 bases from J, with 8 bases in between. The CDR3, as DNA: TGTGCCAGCAGTTACTCTAGAGCTACCTACGAGCAGTACTTC. Translating gives CASSYSRATYEQYF.

The rearrangement uses TRBV11-3 and TRBJ1-1; possible D gene TRBD1, 6 bases. CDR1 is SGHNT and CDR2 is YENEEA in the germline V gene. Between the trimmed V and J ends, which lost 4 bases and 7 bases, there was a span of 13 bases. The CDR3 spans 13 residues. CDR3 region: CASSSFPQGEAFF. The CDR3 region has the DNA TGTGCCAGCAGCTCTTTTCCACAGGGTGAAGCTTTCTTT. Full variable domain (rest looked up from reference TRBV11-3 and TRBJ1-1): EAGVVQSPRYKIIEKKQPVAFWCNPISGHNTLYWYLQNLGQGPELLIRYENEEAVDDSQLPKDRFSAERLKGVDSTLKIQPAELGDSAVYLCASSSFPQGEAFFGQGTRLTVV.

V and J are TRBV18 and TRBJ2-7; the D gene is possibly TRBD2 (6 bases). The CDR3 loop spans 13 amino acids. The V gene lost 3 bases and the J gene lost 3 bases, with 9 bases spanning the gap. Germline V gives CDR1 KGHSH, CDR2 LQKENI. The CDR3 sequence: CASSPSGGYEQYF. For the CDR3, the DNA is TGTGCCAGCTCACCGTCCGGGGGCTACGAGCAGTACTTC.

The chain has TRBV5-1 and TRBJ1-2; TRBD1 matches at 7 bases. V trimming: 3 bases; J trimming: 6 bases; junction bases outside the gene matches: 5. Per the germline V gene, CDR1 is SGHRS and CDR2 is YFSETQ. The CDR3 has 13 residues. The CDR3 is CASSWGTVDGYTF. CDR3 bases: TGCGCCAGCAGCTGGGGGACAGTCGATGGCTACACCTTC.

This clone has just a few counts. This chain links TRBV27 with TRBJ1-6; tentatively, D is TRBD1 (5 bases). V was shortened by 2 bases and J by 4 bases, with 18 bases between the two germline ends. The germline V gene has CDR1 MNHEY and CDR2 SMNVEV (reference sequence). This CDR3 comprises 18 residues. The CDR3 DNA is TGTGCCAGCAGTTTAGAGGGACTCGGCCTATCTTATAATTCACCCCTCCACTTT. It translates to CASSLEGLGLSYNSPLHF.

In its sample, this clone was seen once. The rearrangement joins TRBV5-4 to TRBJ2-7, with 12 bases fitting TRBD1. CDR1 is SGHNT and CDR2 is YYREEE in the germline V gene (reference sequence). The J segment lost 4 bases and the V segment lost 5 bases, leaving 10 bases of the junction unmatched. The CDR3 totals 16 residues. The DNA of the CDR3 is TGTGCCAGCAGTTCGGGTCGGGACAGGGGGCTTTACGAGCAGTACTTC. Amino acid sequence: CASSSGRDRGLYEQYF.

CDR3 DNA: TGCGCCACCTGGGGCTCACAGGGGATCGAGTTGTACGCCAAAAACATTCAGTACTTC. This sequence encodes CATWGSQGIELYAKNIQYF. The V call is TRBV10-2, the J call TRBJ2-4, with 7 bases lining up with TRBD1. Per germline, CDR1 WSHSY and CDR2 SAAADI. V lost 10 bases to trimming and J lost 1 base; unmatched junction nucleotides: 22. This CDR3 is 19 amino acids long.

The rearrangement uses TRBV7-9 and TRBJ2-7; D is unclear. The CDR3 has 12 amino acids. Trimming took 3 bases from V and 4 from J, leaving 7 bases between them. The germline V gene has CDR1 SEHNR and CDR2 FQNEAQ (reference sequence). The CDR3 DNA sequence: TGTGCCAGCAGCTTTGGCCAGTACGAGCAGTACTTC. It encodes CASSFGQYEQYF.

CDR3 DNA: TGCGCCAGCAGCCAAGTACCAGGGGGTGGTTATAATTCACCCCTCCACTTT. This codes for CASSQVPGGGYNSPLHF. The genes are TRBV4-3 and TRBJ1-6, with TRBD1 matching over 7 bases. CDR1 is LGHNA and CDR2 is YSLEER in the germline V gene. The CDR3 spans 17 residues. The V gene end was trimmed by 1 base and the J gene end by 4 bases; junction bases not matched to a gene: 7.

The chain combines TRBV7-2 with TRBJ2-7, with D possibly TRBD1 on 5 matching bases. Trimming cost V 2 bases and J 1 base, with 15 bases left between them. CDR3 size: 16 residues. The germline V gene encodes CDR1 SGHTA and CDR2 FQGNSA. CDR3 sequence: CASSLFLETDSYEQYF. CDR3 DNA sequence: TGTGCCAGCAGCTTATTTCTCGAGACAGATTCCTACGAGCAGTACTTC.

The V gene is TRBV19, the J gene TRBJ2-7; a weak D match, TRBD2 (5 bases). Germline assignment: CDR1 LNHDA and CDR2 SQIVND (reference sequence). The CDR3 contains 14 residues. The V end was cut by 1 base, the J end by 0 bases, with 7 bases between. The CDR3 bases are TGTGCCAGTAGTATAGGTGGACTCTCCTACGAGCAGTACTTC. Translating it yields CASSIGGLSYEQYF.

This clone has just one count. This chain links TRBV6-2 or TRBV6-3 with TRBJ2-7, with 7 bases identical to TRBD2. CDR3 length: 16 residues. The V gene's germline CDR1 is MNHEY and CDR2 SVGEGT. Trimming removed 4 bases from V and 4 bases from J; junction bases left unmatched: 13. The CDR3 loop is CASSSRTEREPYEQYF. The CDR3 DNA is TGTGCCAGCAGTTCCCGGACGGAGCGGGAACCATACGAGCAGTACTTC.

The genes are TRBV14 and TRBJ2-7; TRBD1 matches 9 bases. The trim removed 4 bases at V and 2 bases at J, leaving 3 bases unmatched. Looked up from germline, CDR1 is SGHDN and CDR2 is FVKESK. The CDR3 covers 14 residues. The CDR3 nucleotides are TGTGCCAGCAGCCCAGGGACAGGGCCCTACGAGCAGTACTTC. This translates into CASSPGTGPYEQYF.

This chain uses TRBV7-9 with TRBJ1-1, with D perhaps TRBD1 (6 bases). The CDR3 is made up of 16 amino acids. Trimming stripped 2 bases from V and 1 base from J, with 14 bases between. Germline V gene sequence: CDR1 SEHNR, CDR2 FQNEAQ (reference sequence). This CDR3 is CASSLQGYSSNTEAFF. Written as DNA, the CDR3 is TGTGCCAGCAGCTTACAGGGGTATTCCTCGAACACTGAAGCTTTCTTT.

The chain links TRBV27 to TRBJ2-1; 10 nucleotides agree with TRBD2. Germline CDR1 is MNHEY and CDR2 is SMNVEV (reference sequence). V shed 5 bases, J shed 7 bases, and the junction held 11 bases outside the gene matches. The CDR3 sequence is 16 residues long. The chain's CDR3 is CASSLLSSGSRNEQFF. CDR3 in DNA: TGTGCCAGCAGTCTCCTCTCTAGCGGGAGTCGGAATGAGCAGTTCTTC.

This clone showed up just once. The V call is TRBV11-1, the J call TRBJ2-5; 7 nucleotides match TRBD2. The germline gives CDR1 SGHAT, CDR2 FQDESV (reference sequence). This CDR3 comprises 15 residues. J gave up 5 bases and V 1 base, and 7 bases lay outside the gene matches. Here the CDR3 reads CASSLGGRALETQYF. In nucleotides, the CDR3 is TGTGCCAGCAGCTTAGGAGGGAGGGCCTTGGAGACCCAGTACTTC.